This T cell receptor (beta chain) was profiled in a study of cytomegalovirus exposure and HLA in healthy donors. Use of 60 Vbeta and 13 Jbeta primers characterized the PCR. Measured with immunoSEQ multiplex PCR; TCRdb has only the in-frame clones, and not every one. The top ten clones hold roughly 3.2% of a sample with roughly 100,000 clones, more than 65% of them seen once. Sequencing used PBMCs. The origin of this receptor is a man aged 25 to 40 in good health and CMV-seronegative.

In nucleotides, the CDR3 is TGTGCCAGCAGCTTAGAACAGTCTCCTTCCTCACCCCTCCACTTT. Encoded protein: CASSLEQSPSSPLHF. The genes are TRBV7-2 and TRBJ1-6; no clear D. The V and J ends lost 1 base and 10 bases respectively, with 14 bases between them. CDR3 size: 15 residues. The V gene's germline CDR1 is SGHTA and CDR2 FQGNSA.